Listed below are T cell receptor beta chains from one sample, sequenced in a study of HIV-infected children after antiretroviral therapy interruption. TCRdb passed the 3' RACE reads through MiXCR, listing each CDR3 protein once. The data show just over 4,000 distinct CDR3 sequences, more than 4% seen once. The sample was CD45RO+ CD8+ T cells from PBMCs, pooled from several time points, taken from a donor given antiretroviral therapy, either interrupted or continuous. The receptors stem from a pool of human donors with HIV. The CDR3 runs from the conserved cysteine through the conserved F or W. Fields, in order: V gene, clone size, CDR3 protein. Clone size appears in some rows only: once, few, many, or a class for an expanded clone.

V gene: TRBV7-8; clone size: .; CDR3 protein: CASSQTVSSQPQHF
V gene: TRBV12-3/TRBV12-4; clone size: medium-sized; CDR3 protein: CASSHPTGVKYF
V gene: TRBV6-2/TRBV6-3; clone size: .; CDR3 protein: CASSVWRGVSYEQYF
V gene: TRBV12-3/TRBV12-4; clone size: many; CDR3 protein: CASSFFLDLHYEQYF
V gene: TRBV6-1; clone size: few; CDR3 protein: CASSEASGDTGELFF
V gene: TRBV20-1; clone size: medium-sized; CDR3 protein: CSAPNWHNEQFF
V gene: TRBV6-2/TRBV6-3; clone size: many; CDR3 protein: CASRVKGGLNTEAFF
V gene: TRBV7-9; clone size: many; CDR3 protein: CASSDSNQPQHF
V gene: TRBV25-1; clone size: few; CDR3 protein: CASSEGITEAFF
V gene: TRBV7-2; clone size: many; CDR3 protein: CASRFRRVGGTGELFF
V gene: TRBV6-1; clone size: medium-sized; CDR3 protein: CASSEAQGPHYEQYF
V gene: TRBV12-3/TRBV12-4; clone size: many; CDR3 protein: CASSSRTGMNTEAFF